One and the same sample provided the 8 T cell receptor beta chains below, sequenced in a study of OX40 agonist ivuxolimab in advanced cancers. The data were produced by immunoSEQ multiplex PCR, yet TCRdb's version contains in-frame clones alone and is incomplete. The sample yields some 45,000 clones, 75% to 90% seen once. The starting material was CD4+ or CD8+ T cells sorted from blood, obtained in a trial of the OX40 agonist ivuxolimab. These TCRs come from an adult with an advanced solid tumor such as melanoma, head and neck, liver or kidney cancer.

The chain carries TRBV10-3 and TRBJ2-5; 9 bases line up with TRBD1. With 4 bases clipped from V and 5 bases from J, the junction kept 5 bases outside the gene matches. The germline V gene has CDR1 ENHRY and CDR2 SYGVKD. The CDR3 extends over 14 amino acids. The CDR3 loop reads CAISGSDRGETQYF. The DNA of the CDR3 is TGTGCCATCAGTGGATCCGACAGGGGGGAGACCCAGTACTTC.

This rearrangement joins TRBV7-2 to TRBJ2-3, with 13 bases aligning to TRBD2. The germline CDR1 and CDR2 sequences are SGHTA and FQGNSA. Germline trimming cut 4 bases from V and 0 bases from J; bases unmatched to any gene: 1. The CDR3 has 16 residues. In nucleotides, the CDR3 is TGTGCCAGCAGCTGGACTAGCGGGGGTAGCACAGATACGCAGTATTTT. It codes for CASSWTSGGSTDTQYF.

The V call is TRBV9, the J call TRBJ1-1, with 8 bases fitting TRBD1. Germline loops: CDR1 SGDLS, CDR2 YYNGEE. The CDR3 spans 14 residues. Trimming cost V 2 bases and J 1 base; bases outside gene matches: 1. The CDR3, as DNA: TGTGCCAGCAGCGTTGGGACAGGGAACACTGAAGCTTTCTTT. It yields the protein CASSVGTGNTEAFF.

Only one count was recorded for this clone. The chain uses TRBV2 and TRBJ1-5; tentative D call: TRBD1 (5 bases). The germline V gene has CDR1 SNHLY and CDR2 FYNNEI. The CDR3 is 17 amino acids. V lost 10 bases and J 1 base, leaving 23 bases between the germline ends. The CDR3, as DNA: TGTGCCACCTCACTCCGAGGGGCCCCTGGGAGCAATCAGCCCCAGCATTTT. Translated: CATSLRGAPGSNQPQHF.

The V call is TRBV29-1, the J call TRBJ1-1; D is ambiguous. Trimming removed 4 bases from V and 3 bases from J, with 24 bases in between. CDR1 is SQVTM, CDR2 ANQGSEA, per germline. The CDR3 is 17 residues long. CDR3 DNA: TGCAGCGTTGTGGGTAAGGTACGGGGTAGAGTAGACACTGAAGCTTTCTTT. Its protein is CSVVGKVRGRVDTEAFF.

The DNA of the CDR3 is TGTGCCAGCCGGGACAGGGGGATGAATCAGCCCCAGCATTTT. Translated, it gives CASRDRGMNQPQHF. The V and J genes are TRBV28 and TRBJ1-5, with 11 bases lining up with TRBD1. Germline V CDR1 and CDR2: MDHEN, SYDVKM. The CDR3 extends over 14 amino acids. With 8 bases clipped from V and 4 bases from J, the junction kept 4 bases outside the gene matches.

The rearrangement links TRBV12-2 to TRBJ2-5; TRBD1 reflects the table's D call only, with no check against the DNA. The DNA end lines up better with TRBJ2-7; the J call may be wrong. TRBV12-2 counts as a pseudogene. CDR3 length: 15 amino acids. Here the CDR3 reads CASRLGQGAYYEQYF. CDR3 sequence (DNA): TGTGCAAGTCGCTTGGGACAGGGGGCGTATTACGAGCAGTACTTC.

The rearrangement joins TRBV11-3 to TRBJ2-2, with D perhaps assigned TRBD1 or TRBD2 (5 bases each). The CDR3 is made up of 13 amino acids. V was clipped by 6 bases and J by 4 bases, with 9 bases between them. The germline V gene has CDR1 SGHNT and CDR2 YENEEA. CDR3 loop: CASRGVSTGELFF. For the CDR3, the DNA is TGTGCCAGCAGGGGGGTGAGCACCGGGGAGCTGTTTTTT. The full variable domain, with the rest looked up from reference TRBV11-3 and TRBJ2-2, is EAGVVQSPRYKIIEKKQPVAFWCNPISGHNTLYWYLQNLGQGPELLIRYENEEAVDDSQLPKDRFSAERLKGVDSTLKIQPAELGDSAVYLCASRGVSTGELFFGEGSRLTVL.